Below, 21 T cell receptor beta chains from the same sample are listed, as sequenced in a study of technical replicates of blood from a handful of donors. Measured with immunoSEQ multiplex PCR; TCRdb has only the in-frame clones, and not every one. The table includes about 88,000 clones, just under 95% detected once. Material: T cells isolated from PBMCs. Receptor source: a human donor in good health.

The gene calls are TRBV5-8 and TRBJ1-4; D is undetermined. Trimming pared 0 bases from V and 6 bases from J, leaving 9 bases between. Germline V gene data show CDR1 as SGHTS and CDR2 as YDEGEE. This CDR3 is built from 14 residues. The CDR3 region is CASSLGAWDEKLFF. DNA of the CDR3: TGTGCCAGCAGCTTGGGGGCGTGGGATGAAAAACTGTTTTTT.

The chain links TRBV2 to TRBJ2-7; D perhaps matches TRBD1 (5 bases). The V end was cut by 0 bases, the J end by 3 bases, with 6 bases between. The CDR3 is 13 amino acids. Germline CDR1 and CDR2: SNHLY and FYNNEI. For the CDR3, the DNA is TGTGCCAGCAGTGAAGCTAGGGGCTACGAGCAGTACTTC. It specifies CASSEARGYEQYF. The entire variable domain, with the rest obtained from reference TRBV2 and TRBJ2-7, is as follows: EPEVTQTPSHQVTQMGQEVILRCVPISNHLYFYWYRQILGQKVEFLVSFYNNEISEKSEIFDDQFSVERPDGSNFTLKIRSTKLEDSAMYFCASSEARGYEQYFGPGTRLTVT.

The chain uses TRBV5-8 and TRBJ1-2; 8 nucleotides line up with TRBD1. Germline assignment: CDR1 SGHTS and CDR2 YDEGEE. The CDR3 is made up of 15 amino acids. J was trimmed by 2 bases and V by 5 bases; bases with no gene match: 8. The CDR3 nucleotides read TGTGCCAGCAGGCGGACAGGGCTTATCAACTATGGCTACACCTTC. The encoded protein is CASRRTGLINYGYTF.

This clone was seen just once. V usage is TRBV5-1 and J usage is TRBJ2-2, with D maybe TRBD1 (5 bases). Trimming stripped 4 bases from V and 4 bases from J, with 11 bases between. Germline CDR1 is SGHRS and CDR2 is YFSETQ. The CDR3 contains 14 residues. The DNA of the CDR3 is TGCGCCAGCAGCGATTCCAGGGCCACCGGGGAGCTGTTTTTT. Encoded protein: CASSDSRATGELFF.

The chain employs TRBV7-8 and TRBJ2-1; D ambiguous. V was pared by 3 bases and J by 6 bases, with 3 bases between. The length of the CDR3 is 11 residues. From germline, CDR1 is SGHVS and CDR2 FQNEAQ. The CDR3, as DNA: TGTGCCAGCAGCTTCGGCAATGAGCAGTTCTTC. Its translation: CASSFGNEQFF. The variable domain in full, with the rest retrieved from reference TRBV7-8 and TRBJ2-1, is GAGVSQSPRYKVAKRGQDVALRCDPISGHVSLFWYQQALGQGPEFLTYFQNEAQLDKSGLPSDRFFAERPEGSVSTLKIQRTQQEDSAVYLCASSFGNEQFFGPGTRLTVL.

The chain carries TRBV9 and TRBJ2-5, with 10 bases identical to TRBD1. CDR1 and CDR2 (germline): SGDLS, YYNGEE. CDR3 length equals 16 residues. Unmatched junction bases numbered 6, after V lost 3 bases and J lost 1 base. The CDR3 coding sequence is TGTGCCAGCAGCGGAAGGACAGGGGGTGGCCAAGAGACCCAGTACTTC. This sequence encodes CASSGRTGGGQETQYF. The entire variable domain, with the rest obtained from reference TRBV9 and TRBJ2-5, is as follows: DSGVTQTPKHLITATGQRVTLRCSPRSGDLSVYWYQQSLDQGLQFLIQYYNGEERAKGNILERFSAQQFPDLHSELNLSSLELGDSALYFCASSGRTGGGQETQYFGPGTRLLVL.

This clone has more than one count but fewer than ten. V is TRBV6-5 and J is TRBJ1-1; TRBD1 aligns across 8 bases. V lost 5 bases, J lost 4 bases, and 6 bases stayed unmatched. This CDR3 has 14 amino acids. The V gene's germline CDR1 is MNHEY and CDR2 SVGAGI. The CDR3: CASSPRDRSTEAFF. The CDR3, as DNA: TGTGCCAGCAGTCCCCGGGACAGGTCCACTGAAGCTTTCTTT.

The V and J genes are TRBV29-1 and TRBJ2-7, with D possibly matching TRBD1 (6 bases). Germline V gene data show CDR1 as SQVTM and CDR2 as ANQGSEA. This CDR3 spans 18 amino acids. The ends were cut back, 4 bases at V and 0 bases at J, with 25 bases in the middle. The CDR3 here is CSVGTISRNRASSYEQYF. The CDR3 coding sequence is TGCAGCGTTGGGACGATCTCACGGAACAGGGCGAGCTCCTACGAGCAGTACTTC.

The chain is built from TRBV11-1 and TRBJ1-6; D perhaps matches TRBD1 (5 bases). The V end lost 1 base, the J end lost 9 bases, and 10 bases lay between the germline ends. Germline V gives CDR1 SGHAT, CDR2 FQDESV (reference sequence). CDR3 length: 14 residues. Written as DNA, the CDR3 is TGTGCCAGCAGCTTAGTCGCAGGGATTTCACCCCTCCACTTT. This encodes CASSLVAGISPLHF.

The chain couples TRBV7-9 to TRBJ2-7; 7 positions agree with TRBD1. V lost 9 bases to trimming and J lost 13 bases; unmatched junction nucleotides: 15. CDR1 SEHNR and CDR2 FQNEAQ come from the germline V gene (reference sequence). The CDR3 totals 12 residues. This CDR3 reads CASDATGAGGYF. In DNA form, the CDR3 reads TGTGCCAGTGACGCTACAGGGGCAGGGGGTTACTTC.

The chain couples TRBV9 to TRBJ2-7, with 9 bases aligning to TRBD1. Germline trimming cut 0 bases from V and 0 bases from J; bases unmatched to any gene: 4. CDR3 length: 16 amino acids. The V gene's germline CDR1 is SGDLS and CDR2 YYNGEE. The CDR3 region has the DNA TGTGCCAGCAGCGTAGGAACAGGGGGCTCCTCCTACGAGCAGTACTTC. This codes for CASSVGTGGSSYEQYF.

CDR3 protein: CASSLVSSGTSYEQYF. DNA for the CDR3: TGTGCCAGCAGCTTAGTTTCTAGCGGGACCTCCTACGAGCAGTACTTC. The chain couples TRBV7-6 to TRBJ2-7; TRBD2 matches 9 bases. This CDR3 is built from 16 residues. Trimming took 1 base from V and 0 from J; bases not matched to a gene: 4. CDR1 and CDR2 from the germline V gene are SGHVS and FNYEAQ.

This clone turned up a few times. The chain uses TRBV4-2 and TRBJ1-4; 9 bases agree with TRBD1. The V gene's germline CDR1 is LGHNA and CDR2 YNFKEQ. The CDR3 contains 15 residues. Trimming removed 1 base from V and 4 bases from J; junction bases left unmatched: 1. The CDR3: CASSQVTGGNEKLFF. CDR3 DNA sequence: TGTGCCAGCAGCCAAGTGACAGGGGGTAATGAAAAACTGTTTTTT.

This chain connects TRBV28 to TRBJ1-5; D unclear. Trimming stripped 6 bases from V and 4 bases from J, with 19 bases between. The CDR3 contains 16 residues. Germline V gene lookup returns CDR1 MDHEN and CDR2 SYDVKM. CDR3 nucleotide sequence: TGTGCCAGCAGGGACGCGAGGGTGGGGATGAATCAGCCCCAGCATTTT. Protein sequence: CASRDARVGMNQPQHF. Looking up the rest from reference TRBV28 and TRBJ1-5 gives the full variable domain: DVKVTQSSRYLVKRTGEKVFLECVQDMDHENMFWYRQDPGLGLRLIYFSYDVKMKEKGDIPEGYSVSREKKERFSLILESASTNQTSMYLCASRDARVGMNQPQHFGDGTRLSIL.

This clone came up once. The chain joins TRBV7-9 to TRBJ1-1; 7 nucleotides align to TRBD1. CDR3 length: 13 amino acids. Germline V CDR1 and CDR2: SEHNR, FQNEAQ (reference sequence). J gave up 3 bases and V 3 bases, and 1 base lay outside the gene matches. CDR3 residues: CASSFTGDTEAFF. As DNA, the CDR3 is TGTGCCAGCAGCTTTACAGGGGACACTGAAGCTTTCTTT.

This chain uses TRBV14 with TRBJ1-1; D not certain. This CDR3 comprises 15 residues. The germline V gene has CDR1 SGHDN and CDR2 FVKESK. V gave up 1 base and J gave up 3 bases, with 12 bases separating them. The CDR3 reads CASSQGSRYYTEAFF. The CDR3 DNA follows: TGTGCCAGCAGCCAAGGATCGCGTTACTACACTGAAGCTTTCTTT.

The CDR3 nucleotides read TGTGCCAGCAGTAGTCCGGGACAGGGGCTCGGAATTTCACCCCTCCACTTT. It specifies CASSSPGQGLGISPLHF. V and J are TRBV9 and TRBJ1-6; 10 bases agree with TRBD1. The CDR3 has 17 residues. V gave up 5 bases and J gave up 9 bases; unmatched junction bases: 14. In germline, CDR1 is SGDLS, CDR2 YYNGEE.

The V gene is TRBV5-1, the J gene TRBJ2-7; 7 positions match TRBD2. CDR1 is SGHRS, CDR2 YFSETQ, per germline. The J segment lost 4 bases and the V segment lost 4 bases, leaving 11 bases of the junction unmatched. The CDR3 covers 15 residues. In nucleotides, the CDR3 is TGCGCCAGCAGCGGCAGGCGGGAGTTATCGTACGAGCAGTACTTC. The encoded protein is CASSGRRELSYEQYF.

This clone occurred a few times. The chain employs TRBV9 and TRBJ1-5, with 7 bases lining up with TRBD1. J lost 5 bases, V lost 5 bases, and 16 bases had no gene match. The CDR3 has 17 residues. The V gene's germline CDR1 is SGDLS and CDR2 YYNGEE. CDR3 bases: TGTGCCAGCAGTGATACCCCTAGGGACAGAAGATATCAGCCCCAGCATTTT. It translates to CASSDTPRDRRYQPQHF.

V and J are TRBV2 and TRBJ1-5; possible D gene TRBD1, 5 bases. Germline CDR1 and CDR2: SNHLY and FYNNEI. Trimming took off 2 bases at V and 7 bases at J, with 15 bases between the two ends. The CDR3 contains 15 residues. This CDR3 is CASSEIRGGGQPQHF. In DNA form, the CDR3 reads TGTGCCAGCAGTGAAATTCGCGGGGGTGGGCAGCCCCAGCATTTT.

CDR3 loop: CASSVAGTGGGYGYTF. The CDR3 bases are TGTGCCAGCAGCGTAGCTGGGACAGGGGGTGGATATGGCTACACCTTC. The chain combines TRBV9 with TRBJ1-2; 11 bases line up with TRBD1. This CDR3 comprises 16 residues. CDR1 and CDR2 from the germline V gene are SGDLS and YYNGEE. J was trimmed by 5 bases and V by 0 bases; bases with no gene match: 6.